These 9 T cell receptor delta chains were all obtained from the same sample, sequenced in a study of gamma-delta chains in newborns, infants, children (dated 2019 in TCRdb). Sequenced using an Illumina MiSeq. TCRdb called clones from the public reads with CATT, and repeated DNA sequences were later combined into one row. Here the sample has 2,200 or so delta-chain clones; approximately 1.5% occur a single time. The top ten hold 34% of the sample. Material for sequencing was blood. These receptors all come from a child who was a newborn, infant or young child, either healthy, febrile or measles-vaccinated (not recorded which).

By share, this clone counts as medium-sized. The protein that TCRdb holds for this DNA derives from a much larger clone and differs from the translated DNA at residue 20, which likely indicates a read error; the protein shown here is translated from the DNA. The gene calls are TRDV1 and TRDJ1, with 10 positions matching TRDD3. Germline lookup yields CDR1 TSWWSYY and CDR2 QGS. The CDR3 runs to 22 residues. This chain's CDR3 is CALGEVQSYPVGDTGYTDKPIF. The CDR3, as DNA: TGTGCTCTTGGGGAAGTCCAATCCTACCCAGTGGGGGATACAGGGTACACCGATAAACCCATCTTT.

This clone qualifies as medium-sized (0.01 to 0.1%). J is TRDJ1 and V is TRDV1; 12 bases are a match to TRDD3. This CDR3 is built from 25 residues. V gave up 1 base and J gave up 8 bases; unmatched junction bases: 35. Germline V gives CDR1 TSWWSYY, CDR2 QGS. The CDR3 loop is CALGEPPLLETKTKSHWGIPGKLIF. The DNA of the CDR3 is TGTGCTCTTGGGGAACCGCCCCTCCTCGAAACCAAGACCAAGAGTCACTGGGGGATACCGGGGAAACTCATCTTT.

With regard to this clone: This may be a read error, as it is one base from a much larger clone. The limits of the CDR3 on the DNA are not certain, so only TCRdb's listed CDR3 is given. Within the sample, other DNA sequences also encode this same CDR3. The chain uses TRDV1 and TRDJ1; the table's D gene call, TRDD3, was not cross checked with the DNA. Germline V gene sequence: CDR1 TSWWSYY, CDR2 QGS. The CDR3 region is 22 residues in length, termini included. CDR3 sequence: CALGELGPSYIDWGPGTDKLIF.

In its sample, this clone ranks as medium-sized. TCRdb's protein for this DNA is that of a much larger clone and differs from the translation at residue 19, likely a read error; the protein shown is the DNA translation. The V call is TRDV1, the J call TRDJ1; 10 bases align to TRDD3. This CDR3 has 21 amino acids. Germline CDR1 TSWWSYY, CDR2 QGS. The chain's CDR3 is CALGEVPFYWGISRSTDKPIF. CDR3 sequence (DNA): TGTGCTCTTGGGGAAGTCCCTTTTTACTGGGGGATTTCGCGATCCACCGATAAACCCATCTTT.

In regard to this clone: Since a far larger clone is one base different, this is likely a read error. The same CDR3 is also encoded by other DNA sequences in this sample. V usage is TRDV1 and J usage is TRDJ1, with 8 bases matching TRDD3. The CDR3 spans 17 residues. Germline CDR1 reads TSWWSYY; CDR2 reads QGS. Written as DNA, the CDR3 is TGCGCTCTTGGGGAACGGGATACGGGGGGCCCCACCGATAAACTCATCTTT. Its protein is CALGERDTGGPTDKLIF.

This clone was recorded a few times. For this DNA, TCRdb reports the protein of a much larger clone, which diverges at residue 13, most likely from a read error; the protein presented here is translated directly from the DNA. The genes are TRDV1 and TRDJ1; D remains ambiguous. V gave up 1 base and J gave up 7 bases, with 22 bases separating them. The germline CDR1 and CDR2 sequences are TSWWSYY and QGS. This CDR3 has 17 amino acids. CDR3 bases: TGTGCTCTTGGGGAACCGAATTCTGTCACGGGCCCCGGTAAACTCATCTTT. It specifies CALGEPNSVTGPGKLIF.

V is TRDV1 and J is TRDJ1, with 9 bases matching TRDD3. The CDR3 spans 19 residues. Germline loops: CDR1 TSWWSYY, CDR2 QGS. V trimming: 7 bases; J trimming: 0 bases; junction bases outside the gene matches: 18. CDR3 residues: CALVFLLGDQHPYTDKLIF. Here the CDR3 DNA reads TGTGCTCTTGTTTTCCTACTGGGGGACCAACACCCGTACACCGATAAACTCATCTTT.

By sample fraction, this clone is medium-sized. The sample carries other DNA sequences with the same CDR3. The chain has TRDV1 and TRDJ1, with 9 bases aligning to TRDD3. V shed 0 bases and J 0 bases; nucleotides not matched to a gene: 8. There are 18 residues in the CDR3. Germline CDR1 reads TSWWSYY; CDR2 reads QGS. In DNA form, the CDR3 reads TGTGCTCTTGGGGAACTACCTCACTGGGGGACTTACACCGATAAACTCATCTTT. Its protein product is CALGELPHWGTYTDKLIF.

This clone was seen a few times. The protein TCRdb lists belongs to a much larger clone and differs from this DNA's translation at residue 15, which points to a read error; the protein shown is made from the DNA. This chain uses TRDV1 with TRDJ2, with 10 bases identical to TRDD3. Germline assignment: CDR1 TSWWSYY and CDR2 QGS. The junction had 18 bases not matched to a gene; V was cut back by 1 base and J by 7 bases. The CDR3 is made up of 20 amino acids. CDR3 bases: TGTGCTCTTGGGGAACACAGGACGGCGTACTGGGGGATTGCGCAAGCACAACTCTTCTTT. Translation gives CALGEHRTAYWGIAQAQLFF.